The 30 T cell receptor beta chains in this list originate from one sample, sequenced in a study of cytomegalovirus exposure and HLA in healthy donors. The PCR used 60 Vbeta and 13 Jbeta primers. Clones were read by immunoSEQ multiplex PCR, and TCRdb kept only the in-frame ones, dropping some. In the table there are about 140,000 clones, about three quarters of which are singletons. Sequencing was performed on PBMCs. The origin of the receptors is a woman in her thirties or forties in good health and CMV-seronegative.

The chain recombines TRBV9 with TRBJ2-1; D might be TRBD1 (5 bases). The CDR3 spans 15 residues. Trimming left V 4 bases short and J 0 bases short, with 11 bases between. Germline V lookup: CDR1 SGDLS, CDR2 YYNGEE. CDR3 amino acids: CASSLTGSSYNEQFF. The CDR3 coding sequence is TGTGCCAGCAGCCTTACAGGTAGCTCCTACAATGAGCAGTTCTTC.

The genes are TRBV23-1 and TRBJ2-2; possibly TRBD2 for D (5 bases). TRBV23-1 is identified as an open reading frame with a role that is uncertain. The CDR3 is 17 residues long. V dropped 6 bases and J dropped 0 bases, with 17 bases sitting between them. CDR3 loop: CASRAWEPRANTGELFF. The DNA of the CDR3 is TGCGCCAGCAGGGCATGGGAGCCGAGGGCGAACACCGGGGAGCTGTTTTTT.

This clone has a handful of counts. This chain uses TRBV9 with TRBJ1-5, with D perhaps TRBD1 (6 bases). V shed 4 bases and J shed 5 bases, with 16 bases lying between them. The germline gives CDR1 SGDLS, CDR2 YYNGEE. CDR3 size: 15 residues. DNA of the CDR3: TGTGCCAGCAGCCCCCGGGACACCCAAGATCAGCCCCAGCATTTT. Translating gives CASSPRDTQDQPQHF.

The V and J genes are TRBV5-1 and TRBJ2-3, with 9 bases aligning to TRBD1. There are 16 residues in the CDR3. The trim removed 4 bases at V and 1 base at J, leaving 7 bases unmatched. Germline CDR1 reads SGHRS; CDR2 reads YFSETQ. CDR3 residues: CASSLPGQGRTDTQYF. The CDR3 DNA reads as TGCGCCAGCAGCCTTCCGGGACAGGGACGCACAGATACGCAGTATTTT.

V usage is TRBV5-4 and J usage is TRBJ2-1, with TRBD1 identical over 9 bases. V trimming: 4 bases; J trimming: 14 bases; junction bases outside the gene matches: 7. CDR1 is SGHNT, CDR2 YYREEE, per germline (reference sequence). The CDR3 contains 12 residues. CDR3 sequence: CASSLGQGKEFF. Here the CDR3 DNA reads TGTGCCAGCAGCCTGGGACAGGGAAAGGAGTTCTTC.

V is TRBV2 and J is TRBJ1-5, with D perhaps matching TRBD1 (5 bases). Per germline, CDR1 SNHLY and CDR2 FYNNEI. The V and J ends lost 6 bases and 1 base respectively, with 13 bases between them. The CDR3 is made up of 15 amino acids. This CDR3 is CASREGQSSNQPQHF. The CDR3 DNA reads TGTGCCAGCAGGGAGGGGCAGTCAAGCAATCAGCCCCAGCATTTT. Using reference TRBV2 and TRBJ1-5 for the parts outside the CDR3, the full variable domain is EPEVTQTPSHQVTQMGQEVILRCVPISNHLYFYWYRQILGQKVEFLVSFYNNEISEKSEIFDDQFSVERPDGSNFTLKIRSTKLEDSAMYFCASREGQSSNQPQHFGDGTRLSIL.

J is TRBJ1-3 and V is TRBV10-1; the match to TRBD1 covers 7 bases. The CDR3 is 19 residues long. V lost 0 bases to trimming and J lost 0 bases; unmatched junction nucleotides: 11. Per the germline V gene, CDR1 is WNHNN and CDR2 is SYGVQD (reference sequence). CDR3 sequence reads: CASSESFVYYRGSGNTIYF. As DNA, the CDR3 is TGCGCCAGCAGTGAGTCGTTTGTCTACTACAGGGGCTCTGGAAACACCATATATTTT.

This chain joins TRBV7-6 and TRBJ2-2, with 8 positions matching TRBD2. Germline CDR1 SGHVS, CDR2 FNYEAQ. Trimming took 4 bases from V and 4 from J; bases not matched to a gene: 5. The CDR3 totals 15 residues. CDR3 loop: CASSSGGMGTGELFF. CDR3 bases: TGTGCCAGCAGCTCGGGGGGGATGGGCACCGGGGAGCTGTTTTTT.

There are a few counts of this clone. This chain uses TRBV4-1 with TRBJ2-1; 8 nucleotides agree with TRBD2. Germline V gene lookup returns CDR1 MGHRA and CDR2 YSYEKL. V dropped 0 bases and J dropped 2; count of bases not matched to a gene: 3. The CDR3 length is 16 residues. CDR3 sequence: CASSQENSGAYNEQFF. The CDR3, as DNA: TGCGCCAGCAGCCAAGAAAATAGCGGGGCCTACAATGAGCAGTTCTTC.

The CDR3 region has the DNA TGCGCCAGCAGCTTGGCGGGACTAGCGGCCTACGAGCAGTACTTC. This encodes CASSLAGLAAYEQYF. The rearrangement uses TRBV5-1 and TRBJ2-7, with 11 bases aligning to TRBD2. The length of the CDR3 is 15 residues. Looked up from germline, CDR1 is SGHRS and CDR2 is YFSETQ. V dropped 0 bases and J dropped 2; count of bases not matched to a gene: 1.

This clone was seen a single time. V is TRBV10-3 and J is TRBJ2-1; 8 nucleotides match TRBD1. V lost 6 bases and J lost 8; bases outside the gene matches: 3. CDR1 is ENHRY and CDR2 is SYGVKD in the germline V gene. The CDR3 has 12 residues. The CDR3 coding sequence is TGTGCCATCAGCGTGACAGGGGATGAGCAGTTCTTC. It encodes CAISVTGDEQFF.

The V and J genes are TRBV11-2 and TRBJ2-1; TRBD1 aligns across 7 bases. Trimming took 4 bases from V and 4 from J; bases not matched to a gene: 16. The germline V gene encodes CDR1 SGHAT and CDR2 FQNNGV. This CDR3 spans 18 amino acids. CDR3 DNA: TGTGCCAGCAGCTCATGGGACAGTCCCGAACGGAATTACAATGAGCAGTTCTTC. Amino acid sequence: CASSSWDSPERNYNEQFF.

The chain is built from TRBV9 and TRBJ1-6; TRBD1 aligns across 11 bases. This CDR3 is built from 18 residues. CDR1 is SGDLS and CDR2 is YYNGEE in the germline V gene. V lost 0 bases, J lost 5 bases, and 7 bases stayed unmatched. This CDR3 reads CASSVGGRDRGDNSPLHF. The CDR3 nucleotides are TGTGCCAGCAGCGTAGGGGGGAGGGACAGGGGGGATAATTCACCCCTCCACTTT.

This chain connects TRBV6-1 to TRBJ1-5; a weak D match, TRBD1 (6 bases). Trimming took 0 bases from V and 6 from J, leaving 15 bases between them. Germline V gene lookup returns CDR1 MNHNS and CDR2 SASEGT. The CDR3 totals 16 residues. The CDR3 is CASSEAHRAPPQPQHF. CDR3 sequence (DNA): TGTGCCAGCAGTGAAGCACACAGGGCGCCCCCTCAGCCCCAGCATTTT.

The chain recombines TRBV28 with TRBJ1-2; 7 bases agree with TRBD1. The V segment lost 5 bases and the J segment 2 bases; nucleotides outside the gene matches: 5. The CDR3 runs to 14 residues. Germline lookup yields CDR1 MDHEN and CDR2 SYDVKM. CDR3 in DNA: TGTGCCAGCAGTAAGACAGGGAGGAACTATGGCTACACCTTC. Residues: CASSKTGRNYGYTF.

The chain joins TRBV2 to TRBJ1-1; possible D gene TRBD1, 5 bases. V was clipped by 6 bases and J by 6 bases, with 14 bases between them. Germline-derived CDR1 and CDR2 are SNHLY and FYNNEI. The CDR3 has 13 residues. CDR3 region: CASSVNPGSEAFF. CDR3 nucleotide sequence: TGTGCCAGCAGCGTAAATCCAGGGTCTGAAGCTTTCTTT.

This chain joins TRBV5-4 and TRBJ1-3; no firm D call. CDR1 and CDR2 from the germline V gene are SGHNT and YYREEE (reference sequence). The germline V and J ends were trimmed by 5 bases and 0 bases, with 15 bases remaining between them. CDR3 size: 16 residues. The CDR3 sequence is CASSPSGSSSGNTIYF. The DNA of the CDR3 is TGTGCCAGCAGTCCTAGCGGGTCGAGCTCTGGAAACACCATATATTTT. The complete variable domain, with remaining parts taken from reference TRBV5-4 and TRBJ1-3, reads ETGVTQSPTHLIKTRGQQVTLRCSSQSGHNTVSWYQQALGQGPQFIFQYYREEENGRGNFPPRFSGLQFPNYSSELNVNALELDDSALYLCASSPSGSSSGNTIYFGEGSWLTVV.

This chain joins TRBV28 and TRBJ2-5; maybe TRBD2 (7 bases). V lost 3 bases and J lost 2, with 16 bases in between. The germline V gene encodes CDR1 MDHEN and CDR2 SYDVKM. The CDR3 has 16 amino acids. CDR3 region: CASSLGRGARQETQYF. In nucleotides, the CDR3 is TGTGCCAGCAGTTTGGGTCGGGGGGCGAGGCAAGAGACCCAGTACTTC.

CDR3 bases: TGTGCCAGCAGTGTTCCTAGCACTGAGCAGTTCTTC. Translated, it gives CASSVPSTEQFF. This rearrangement joins TRBV2 to TRBJ2-1; possibly TRBD2 for D (5 bases). V shed 4 bases and J shed 9 bases, with 10 bases lying between them. The CDR3 is 12 residues long. The germline V gene has CDR1 SNHLY and CDR2 FYNNEI.

This rearrangement joins TRBV19 to TRBJ2-1; the match to TRBD1 covers 7 bases. From germline, CDR1 is LNHDA and CDR2 SQIVND (reference sequence). Trimming cost V 1 base and J 0 bases; bases outside gene matches: 0. The CDR3 sequence is 15 residues long. The CDR3 protein is CASSIGDSSYNEQFF. The CDR3 region has the DNA TGTGCCAGTAGTATAGGGGACAGCTCCTACAATGAGCAGTTCTTC.

This clone was seen a few times. The chain is built from TRBV10-2 and TRBJ1-1, with 10 bases identical to TRBD1. Germline V CDR1 and CDR2: WSHSY, SAAADI. Trimming removed 5 bases from V and 6 bases from J; junction bases left unmatched: 9. CDR3 length: 15 residues. CDR3 loop: CASSYRTGGNAEAFF. CDR3 DNA: TGCGCCAGCAGTTACAGGACAGGGGGTAACGCTGAAGCTTTCTTT.

The V gene is TRBV7-8, the J gene TRBJ1-1; D possibly corresponds to TRBD1 (6 bases). This CDR3 is 14 amino acids long. Trimming left V 1 base short and J 6 bases short, with 12 bases between. CDR1 is SGHVS and CDR2 is FQNEAQ in the germline V gene. Here the CDR3 DNA reads TGTGCCAGCAGCTTAGAACGAGGACAGCCTGAAGCTTTCTTT. Encoded protein: CASSLERGQPEAFF.

The chain recombines TRBV19 with TRBJ1-1, with 8 bases lining up with TRBD1. V lost 10 bases and J lost 3; bases outside the gene matches: 4. Germline CDR1 reads LNHDA; CDR2 reads SQIVND (reference sequence). This CDR3 is built from 12 residues. CDR3 amino acids: CATQGADTEAFF. The CDR3 DNA follows: TGTGCCACCCAGGGGGCGGACACTGAAGCTTTCTTT.

This clone came up a few times. V is TRBV7-2 and J is TRBJ2-7, with TRBD1 matching 9 bases. Unmatched junction bases numbered 3, after V lost 0 bases and J lost 3 bases. This CDR3 contains 15 residues. The germline CDR1 and CDR2 sequences are SGHTA and FQGNSA. Written as DNA, the CDR3 is TGTGCCAGCAGCTTAGCCGGGACAGGGTTCTACGAGCAGTACTTC. It codes for CASSLAGTGFYEQYF.

The chain recombines TRBV5-1 with TRBJ2-1; TRBD2 agrees at 14 bases. The CDR3 has 17 amino acids. V lost 0 bases to trimming and J lost 6 bases; unmatched junction nucleotides: 5. Germline-derived CDR1 and CDR2 are SGHRS and YFSETQ. This CDR3 is CASSLEGLAGDGNEQFF. The DNA of the CDR3 is TGCGCCAGCAGCTTGGAGGGACTAGCGGGGGACGGCAATGAGCAGTTCTTC. The complete variable domain, with remaining parts taken from reference TRBV5-1 and TRBJ2-1, reads KAGVTQTPRYLIKTRGQQVTLSCSPISGHRSVSWYQQTPGQGLQFLFEYFSETQRNKGNFPGRFSGRQFSNSRSEMNVSTLELGDSALYLCASSLEGLAGDGNEQFFGPGTRLTVL.

This chain joins TRBV19 and TRBJ1-5; a possible D gene is TRBD1 (5 bases). The CDR3 is made up of 14 amino acids. Deletions cut 3 bases from V and 9 bases from J, with 15 bases between. Per the germline V gene, CDR1 is LNHDA and CDR2 is SQIVND (reference sequence). The CDR3: CASSIGAESMPQHF. DNA for the CDR3: TGTGCCAGTAGTATTGGGGCAGAATCAATGCCCCAGCATTTT.

A note on this clone: Other DNA sequences in this sample translate to the same CDR3. J is TRBJ1-3 and V is TRBV19; tentative D call: TRBD1 (6 bases). Germline V gene lookup returns CDR1 LNHDA and CDR2 SQIVND (reference sequence). Trimming removed 6 bases at V and 4 bases at J, with 13 bases between. The CDR3 totals 14 residues. CDR3 sequence (DNA): TGTGCCAGTAGCGCACAGGGTGCCGGAAACACCATATATTTT. Protein: CASSAQGAGNTIYF.

This sequence joins TRBV5-4 and TRBJ1-6; no clear D. The CDR3 extends over 15 amino acids. Trimming shortened V by 4 bases and J by 9 bases, and 17 bases separated the two germline ends. CDR1 and CDR2 (germline): SGHNT, YYREEE (reference sequence). As DNA, the CDR3 is TGTGCCAGCAGCAGGCTGGGCGGGGTTGGTTCACCCCTCCACTTT. This translates into CASSRLGGVGSPLHF.

This chain joins TRBV27 and TRBJ1-1; D is perhaps TRBD1 (6 bases). The germline CDR1 and CDR2 sequences are MNHEY and SMNVEV (reference sequence). Trimming stripped 7 bases from V and 4 bases from J, with 16 bases between. The CDR3 is 14 residues long. The CDR3: CASTKGGLFTEAFF. The CDR3 nucleotides are TGTGCCAGCACCAAGGGGGGGCTTTTCACTGAAGCTTTCTTT.

A word on this clone: This sample includes further DNA sequences coding for the same CDR3. This CDR3 reads CASSFSETQYF. CDR3 sequence (DNA): TGTGCCAGCAGCTTTTCGGAGACCCAGTACTTC. The chain has TRBV5-6 and TRBJ2-5; D gene uncertain. V was shortened by 2 bases and J by 5 bases, with 4 bases between the two germline ends. This CDR3 spans 11 amino acids. CDR1 and CDR2 from the germline V gene are SGHDT and YYEEEE.